Presented here are 9 T cell receptor beta chains from one specimen sequenced in a study of T cell repertoires in cytomegalovirus infection. TCRdb passed the reads through MiXCR, listing each CDR3 protein once. The sample has about 310,000 distinct CDR3 sequences, 17% seen once. The specimen was PBMCs. These receptors all come from a human donor in good health (CMV status not recorded). Some clones in this sample may be carry-over from other donors' samples.

This clonotype was counted many times. The V gene is TRBV10-3, the J gene TRBJ1-1; no firm D call. V lost 11 bases and J 0 bases, leaving 13 bases between the germline ends. Germline values: CDR1 ENHRY, CDR2 SYGVKD. The CDR3 runs to 13 residues. CDR3 amino acids: CASKAGLNTEAFF. The CDR3, as DNA: TGTGCCTCCAAGGCAGGCCTGAACACTGAAGCTTTCTTT.

This clonotype was observed many times. V gene TRBV27 combines with J gene TRBJ2-1; 7 bases line up with TRBD2. The CDR3 runs 15 residues. Germline V lookup: CDR1 MNHEY, CDR2 SMNVEV (reference sequence). V was pared by 3 bases and J by 4 bases, with 6 bases of the junction left unmatched. CDR3 DNA: TGTGCCAGCAGTTTGGGAAGCGGGGCTTACAATGAGCAGTTCTTC. Translating it yields CASSLGSGAYNEQFF.

The genes are TRBV20-1 and TRBJ1-1; no firm D call. CDR3 length equals 11 residues. Trimming left V 6 bases short and J 3 bases short, with 8 bases between. Germline loops: CDR1 DFQATT, CDR2 SNEGSKA (reference sequence). The CDR3 is CSANRDTEAFF. In DNA, the CDR3 is TGCAGTGCAAACCGGGACACTGAAGCTTTCTTT.

This clonotype was seen a handful of times. The chain employs TRBV6-5 and TRBJ1-1; TRBD1 aligns across 8 bases. In germline, CDR1 is MNHEY, CDR2 SVGAGI. V dropped 4 bases and J dropped 8; count of bases not matched to a gene: 3. The CDR3 length is 12 residues. The CDR3: CASSWDRSEAFF. The CDR3 DNA reads TGTGCCAGCAGTTGGGACAGGTCCGAAGCTTTCTTT.

The genes are TRBV7-2 and TRBJ2-7, with 8 bases identical to TRBD1. This CDR3 has 13 residues. The germline CDR1 and CDR2 sequences are SGHTA and FQGNSA. Trimming cost V 6 bases and J 0 bases; bases outside gene matches: 1. This CDR3 reads CASRGQGSYEQYF. The CDR3 DNA follows: TGTGCCAGCAGAGGACAGGGCTCCTACGAGCAGTACTTC. The variable domain in full, with the rest retrieved from reference TRBV7-2 and TRBJ2-7, is GAGVSQSPSNKVTEKGKDVELRCDPISGHTALYWYRQSLGQGLEFLIYFQGNSAPDKSGLPSDRFSAERTGGSVSTLTIQRTQQEDSAVYLCASRGQGSYEQYFGPGTRLTVT.

This clonotype was counted at least ten times. The genes are TRBV7-6 and TRBJ2-7; TRBD1 matches 8 bases. Losses at the gene ends were 1 base for V and 3 bases for J; bases not matched to a gene: 2. The CDR3 sequence is 14 residues long. Germline CDR1 reads SGHVS; CDR2 reads FNYEAQ. CDR3 bases: TGTGCCAGCAGCTTAGTGGGACAGGACTACGAGCAGTACTTC. As protein: CASSLVGQDYEQYF.

Only a few counts were recorded for this clonotype. The rearrangement joins TRBV6-5 to TRBJ2-5, with a possible D match to TRBD2 (7 bases). Germline-derived CDR1 and CDR2 are MNHEY and SVGAGI. V lost 2 bases, J lost 2 bases, and 9 bases lay in between. CDR3 length equals 14 residues. The CDR3 loop reads CASSYGGAQETQYF. The CDR3 DNA sequence: TGTGCCAGCAGTTACGGGGGGGCACAAGAGACCCAGTACTTC.

The chain recombines TRBV3-1 with TRBJ2-4, with 11 bases fitting TRBD1. This CDR3 comprises 15 residues. Germline CDR1 and CDR2: LGHDT and YNNKEL (reference sequence). Trimming at V came to 0 bases and at J to 9 bases, leaving 4 bases not matched to a gene. The CDR3 sequence: CASSQDWDRGGIQYF. For the CDR3, the DNA is TGTGCCAGCAGCCAAGATTGGGACAGGGGGGGCATTCAGTACTTC.

This clonotype was counted ten times or more. This chain connects TRBV7-2 to TRBJ1-2; 8 bases map to TRBD1. The trim removed 5 bases at V and 5 bases at J, leaving 4 bases unmatched. The V gene's germline CDR1 is SGHTA and CDR2 FQGNSA. The length of the CDR3 is 13 residues. The CDR3 region is CASSPQGEYGYTF. The CDR3 nucleotides are TGTGCCAGCAGCCCACAGGGGGAATATGGCTACACCTTC.